Shown below are 20 T cell receptor beta chains from a single sample sequenced in a study of spatial heterogeneity in lung cancer. TCRdb re-called the 5' RACE reads with MiXCR, one entry per CDR3 protein. In the table there are under 550 distinct CDR3 sequences, over 20% of which are singletons. Indicated time point: sample taken at primary tumor resection. The sample consisted of normal lung tissue next to the tumor, taken at surgery. These receptor sequences come from a male donor with early-stage non-small cell lung cancer.

The rearrangement uses TRBV6-2 or TRBV6-3 and TRBJ1-4; tentatively, D is TRBD1 (5 bases). The length of the CDR3 is 16 residues. Germline V gene sequence: CDR1 MNHEY, CDR2 SVGEGT. Trimming took 7 bases from V and 5 from J, leaving 20 bases between them. CDR3 sequence: CASTPEGRWGNEKLFF. CDR3 DNA: TGTGCCAGCACACCCGAAGGACGCTGGGGGAATGAAAAACTGTTTTTT.

Judged by abundance, this clonotype is large. The genes are TRBV20-1 and TRBJ2-1, with 9 bases lining up with TRBD1. Germline CDR1 and CDR2: DFQATT and SNEGSKA (reference sequence). V lost 5 bases and J lost 8; bases outside the gene matches: 7. This CDR3 has 13 amino acids. The chain's CDR3 is CSAPGQGTDEQFF. The CDR3 DNA reads TGCAGTGCTCCGGGACAGGGAACAGATGAGCAGTTCTTC.

The chain recombines TRBV11-2 with TRBJ2-3; D is undetermined. The V gene's germline CDR1 is SGHAT and CDR2 FQNNGV. The length of the CDR3 is 11 residues. V was cut by 1 base and J by 5 bases, with 1 base left in between. Written as DNA, the CDR3 is TGTGCCAGCAGCTTAGGAGATACGCAGTATTTT. It codes for CASSLGDTQYF. The whole variable domain, remainder taken from reference TRBV11-2 and TRBJ2-3, is EAGVAQSPRYKIIEKRQSVAFWCNPISGHATLYWYQQILGQGPKLLIQFQNNGVVDDSQLPKDRFSAERLKGVDSTLKIQPAKLEDSAVYLCASSLGDTQYFGPGTRLTVL.

This rearrangement joins TRBV28 to TRBJ2-1; D perhaps matches TRBD1 (5 bases). The germline V gene has CDR1 MDHEN and CDR2 SYDVKM. Trimming took off 6 bases at V and 6 bases at J, with 18 bases between the two ends. CDR3 length: 15 amino acids. CDR3 sequence: CASSTGRAPLNEQFF. The DNA for the CDR3 is TGTGCCAGCAGCACGGGCAGGGCCCCCCTCAATGAGCAGTTCTTC.

This chain connects TRBV6-1 to TRBJ2-7; D perhaps matches TRBD1 (5 bases). The CDR3 has 13 residues. V was shortened by 4 bases and J by 3 bases, with 10 bases between the two germline ends. Germline V lookup: CDR1 MNHNS, CDR2 SASEGT. CDR3 sequence reads: CASSVAGNYEQYF. As DNA, the CDR3 is TGTGCCAGCAGTGTCGCAGGGAACTACGAGCAGTACTTC.

By share, this clonotype counts as large. The chain links TRBV2 to TRBJ2-3, with no clear D. V was shortened by 3 bases and J by 10 bases, with 8 bases between the two germline ends. Germline assignment: CDR1 SNHLY and CDR2 FYNNEI. The CDR3 is made up of 11 amino acids. The CDR3 nucleotides are TGTGCCAGCAGTGAGTCCGCCCCGCAGTATTTT. Its protein is CASSESAPQYF.

This chain connects TRBV29-1 to TRBJ2-2; D gene ambiguous. V lost 7 bases and J lost 6, with 18 bases in between. Germline CDR1 SQVTM, CDR2 ANQGSEA. The CDR3 has 14 amino acids. CDR3 region: CSALWPDGAGELFF. The CDR3 bases are TGCAGCGCTCTTTGGCCTGATGGCGCCGGGGAGCTGTTTTTT.

The V call is TRBV27, the J call TRBJ2-1; a possible D gene is TRBD2 (7 bases). Trimming pared 0 bases from V and 7 bases from J, leaving 13 bases between. This CDR3 is 15 amino acids long. CDR1 MNHEY and CDR2 SMNVEV come from the germline V gene (reference sequence). The CDR3 sequence is CASSLSYGGANEQFF. In nucleotides, the CDR3 is TGTGCCAGCAGTTTATCGTATGGGGGGGCGAATGAGCAGTTCTTC.

In this sample, this clonotype is large. V and J are TRBV5-1 and TRBJ2-3; the match to TRBD2 covers 8 bases. Germline V gives CDR1 SGHRS, CDR2 YFSETQ. This CDR3 contains 16 residues. The trim removed 2 bases at V and 4 bases at J, leaving 9 bases unmatched. The CDR3, as DNA: TGCGCCAGCAGCTTAGGAATCGGGAGGGAGGCAGATACGCAGTATTTT. Translated, it gives CASSLGIGREADTQYF.

Within the sample, this clonotype is medium-sized (0.01 to 0.1%). The chain has TRBV19 and TRBJ1-1, with D hard to call. V was trimmed by 5 bases and J by 5 bases, leaving 12 bases between them. Germline CDR1 reads LNHDA; CDR2 reads SQIVND (reference sequence). The CDR3 length is 13 residues. CDR3 nucleotides: TGTGCCAGTAGTCCCGAGAGGAGGACTGAAGCTTTCTTT. Translating it yields CASSPERRTEAFF.

In its sample, this clonotype is large (0.1 to 1%). The chain employs TRBV2 and TRBJ1-2; tentatively, D is TRBD1 (5 bases). Germline CDR1 SNHLY, CDR2 FYNNEI. V gave up 6 bases and J gave up 6 bases, with 17 bases separating them. This CDR3 has 14 amino acids. As DNA, the CDR3 is TGTGCCAGCAGGGGACTAACGGGAAACCATGGCTACACCTTC. Translated, it gives CASRGLTGNHGYTF. The full variable domain, with the rest looked up from reference TRBV2 and TRBJ1-2, is EPEVTQTPSHQVTQMGQEVILRCVPISNHLYFYWYRQILGQKVEFLVSFYNNEISEKSEIFDDQFSVERPDGSNFTLKIRSTKLEDSAMYFCASRGLTGNHGYTFGSGTRLTVV.

The genes are TRBV27 and TRBJ2-2; D may be TRBD2 (6 bases). This CDR3 is built from 14 residues. V lost 4 bases and J 4 bases, leaving 10 bases between the germline ends. Germline V CDR1 and CDR2: MNHEY, SMNVEV (reference sequence). CDR3 sequence: CASSSGGSTGELFF. CDR3 sequence (DNA): TGTGCCAGCAGTTCAGGAGGGAGCACCGGGGAGCTGTTTTTT.

By share of the sample, this clonotype is hyperexpanded. V usage is TRBV24-1 and J usage is TRBJ2-2; TRBD1 agrees at 9 bases. CDR3 size: 16 residues. The germline gives CDR1 KGHDR, CDR2 SFDVKD. V was clipped by 7 bases and J by 7 bases; unmatched bases: 12. The CDR3 here is CATRGPGQGGGGELFF. The CDR3, as DNA: TGTGCCACCAGAGGTCCGGGACAGGGTGGTGGCGGGGAGCTGTTTTTT.

This clonotype is large. The V call is TRBV3-1, the J call TRBJ2-7; 8 bases are shared with TRBD1. This CDR3 is 15 amino acids long. The J segment lost 7 bases and the V segment lost 5 bases, leaving 13 bases of the junction unmatched. The germline gives CDR1 LGHDT, CDR2 YNNKEL (reference sequence). CDR3 DNA sequence: TGTGCCAGCAGCTTCCGGGACAGGCCTGCTGGGGAGCAGTACTTC. Amino acids: CASSFRDRPAGEQYF.

This clonotype is termed medium-sized. The chain combines TRBV25-1 with TRBJ1-2, with D uncertain. The CDR3 spans 15 residues. From germline, CDR1 is MGHDK and CDR2 SYGVNS. V lost 3 bases and J lost 4, with 15 bases in between. The CDR3 loop reads CASSDHLGQSYGYTF. The DNA of the CDR3 is TGTGCCAGCAGTGACCACCTCGGGCAGAGCTATGGCTACACCTTC.

This clonotype is large. The genes are TRBV6-1 and TRBJ1-2, with 10 bases fitting TRBD1. CDR1 is MNHNS and CDR2 is SASEGT in the germline V gene. The CDR3 covers 14 residues. V trimming: 6 bases; J trimming: 8 bases; junction bases outside the gene matches: 9. CDR3 protein: CASSLGTGVGGYTF. The CDR3 nucleotides are TGTGCCAGCAGCTTGGGGACAGGGGTAGGGGGCTACACCTTC.

This clonotype qualifies as large (0.1 to 1%). The rearrangement links TRBV16 to TRBJ1-1; D unclear. V was shortened by 4 bases and J by 3 bases, with 9 bases between the two germline ends. This CDR3 contains 13 residues. The V gene's germline CDR1 is KGHSY and CDR2 FQNENV. CDR3 nucleotide sequence: TGTGCCAGCAGCCCCAACGGGGACACTGAAGCTTTCTTT. Protein product: CASSPNGDTEAFF. The full variable domain, rest sourced from reference TRBV16 and TRBJ1-1, is GEEVAQTPKHLVRGEGQKAKLYCAPIKGHSYVFWYQQVLKNEFKFLISFQNENVFDETGMPKERFSAKCLPNSPCSLEIQATKLEDSAVYFCASSPNGDTEAFFGQGTRLTVV.

This clonotype is hyperexpanded. The chain uses TRBV7-9 and TRBJ1-5; maybe TRBD1 (5 bases). Trimming pared 4 bases from V and 2 bases from J, leaving 12 bases between. Germline-derived CDR1 and CDR2 are SEHNR and FQNEAQ (reference sequence). The CDR3 loop spans 15 amino acids. CDR3 sequence: CASSSVGPGNQPQHF. CDR3 DNA: TGTGCCAGCAGCTCCGTGGGGCCAGGCAATCAGCCCCAGCATTTT.

The V and J genes are TRBV6-2 or TRBV6-3 and TRBJ2-3, with D perhaps TRBD2 (6 bases). Germline V gene lookup returns CDR1 MNHEY and CDR2 SVGEGT. Deletions cut 6 bases from V and 1 base from J, with 11 bases between. This CDR3 has 14 residues. CDR3 bases: TGTGCCAGCAGGAGGGCTAGCGGCACAGATACGCAGTATTTT. This codes for CASRRASGTDTQYF.

This clonotype has only a few counts. The chain links TRBV27 to TRBJ2-7; 7 positions match TRBD2. This CDR3 spans 14 amino acids. The V and J ends lost 10 bases and 3 bases, in that order; junction bases with no gene match: 12. The germline gives CDR1 MNHEY, CDR2 SMNVEV (reference sequence). Here the CDR3 DNA reads TGTGCCACCCGTCCCAGCGGGGTCTTCTACGAGCAGTACTTC. Translated: CATRPSGVFYEQYF.